This TCR beta chain was captured by sequencing in a study of low-dose radiotherapy and immunotherapy resistance in tumors. Germline assignment: CDR1 MNHEY and CDR2 SVGEGT. The V and J ends lost 0 bases and 1 base respectively, with 10 bases between them. This CDR3 region has 16 residues. Gene-specific TRAV and TRBV primers were used for first-strand cDNA, covering alpha and beta chains. Both a constant-region primer and a V-primer adapter served to amplify TCRs across roughly 20 PCR cycles. TCRdb reanalysed the reads using MiXCR and keeps one entry per CDR3 protein. The sample records around 80,000 distinct CDR3 sequences, around a sixth being singletons. Time point of the sample: after trial treatment. As for treatment: LDRT plus nivolumab, ipilimumab, low-dose cyclophosphamide and aspirin (RACIN trial). This clonotype has a handful of counts.

The J gene is TRBJ2-4, the V gene TRBV6-2 or TRBV6-3; D possibly uses TRBD1 or TRBD2 (6 bases each). Sequencing used PBMCs, obtained after low-dose radiotherapy plus immunotherapy. The sequence was obtained from a male donor with prostate cancer. Here the CDR3 reads CASSYSRGAAKNIQYF. In nucleotides, the CDR3 is TGTGCCAGCAGTTACTCGAGGGGGGCGGCCAAAAACATTCAGTACTTC.